The rows below give T cell receptor beta chains drawn from one sample of a study of shared clonotypes between healthy human individuals. Using immunoSEQ multiplex PCR, the repertoire was profiled, and TCRdb retains in-frame clones only, with some absent. The table lists around 980,000 clones, around 82% of them singletons. Specimen: memory CD4+ T cells from PBMCs. Receptors originate from a man younger than 35 in good health. Some clones in this sample may be carry-over from other donors' samples. CDR3s leave out the opening cysteine and the closing phenylalanine or tryptophan. The D gene is left open where the match is weak.

.	13	TRBJ1-3	TRBV6-5	ASSYSFSSGNTIY
.	18	TRBJ2-2	TRBV4-1	ASSHPGGQGRPANTGELF
.	15	TRBJ2-5	TRBV18	ASSPGGLTSYQETQY
.	14	TRBJ1-3	TRBV7-2	ASSSAQGFFRNTIY
TRBD1	12	TRBJ1-1	TRBV7-9	ASSKTGSGTEAF
.	12	TRBJ1-1	TRBV6-5	ASSYSFEHGRTF
TRBD1	12	TRBJ1-3	TRBV11-2	ASSSGGAGNTIY
TRBD1	11	TRBJ2-7	TRBV9	ASSPGQGYEQY
.	12	TRBJ2-1	TRBV5-6	ASSLGQNYNEQF
.	18	TRBJ1-2	TRBV10-2	ASEPGGRGVQTKANYGYT
.	14	TRBJ2-2	TRBV19	ASSISGNRNTGELF
.	14	TRBJ2-7	TRBV7-2	ASSLGAGSRSYEQY
TRBD2	15	TRBJ2-7	TRBV16	ASSQSRVAGSSYEQY
.	9	TRBJ2-1	TRBV2	ASKGQDQQF
TRBD1	11	TRBJ1-2	TRBV5-1	ASSYGQGYGYT
TRBD2	14	TRBJ2-5	TRBV4-1	ASSPPGLANQETQY
TRBD2	12	TRBJ2-7	TRBV5-1	ASRLAGGPGEQY
TRBD1	13	TRBJ2-7	TRBV5-1	ASSLLTGGTYEQY
.	9	TRBJ1-1	TRBV20-1	SAKVNTEAF
TRBD1	12	TRBJ2-7	TRBV6-1	ASSTAQGVYEQY
.	11	TRBJ1-5	TRBV9	ASSSYPNQPQH
.	12	TRBJ1-1	TRBV9	ASSVGRVGTEAF
.	12	TRBJ1-3	TRBV19	ASSGAGRGNTIY
.	13	TRBJ2-3	TRBV6-5	ASSYRGASTDTQY
.	12	TRBJ2-5	TRBV28	ASSAAEGQWTQY
TRBD1	13	TRBJ2-3	TRBV6-4	ASSRTGTSTDTQY
.	10	TRBJ2-1	TRBV9	ASSVQLGEQF
.	12	TRBJ2-7	TRBV28	ASISPRRSYEQY
.	13	TRBJ1-1	TRBV11-2	ASSLVLGENTEAF
.	10	TRBJ2-6	TRBV5-5	ASSLVENVLT
TRBD1	12	TRBJ1-2	TRBV28	ASSPGTGWDGYT
TRBD1	15	TRBJ1-2	TRBV19	ASSIWDRRSSNYGYT
TRBD2	13	TRBJ2-1	TRBV14	ASSQQGLAYNEQF
TRBD1	14	TRBJ1-1	TRBV5-1	ASRPGQSRGNTEAF
.	9	TRBJ2-7	TRBV29-1	SVRASYEQY
.	10	TRBJ1-1	TRBV30	AWSVRGTEAF
.	12	TRBJ1-1	TRBV18	ASSPDSKNTEAF